This T cell receptor (beta chain) was documented in a study of CD8 T cells in ankylosing spondylitis. Whole-study findings and limits: Blood from ankylosing spondylitis patients appeared to carry a characteristic eight-variant TCR beta motif. From matched ankylosing spondylitis synovial fluid, disease-linked clones were reportedly recovered at significantly enriched levels.

V was pared by 3 bases and J by 2 bases, with 7 bases between. The CDR3 consists of 13 residues. Germline lookup yields CDR1 KGHSH and CDR2 LQKENI. At least ten counts were recorded for this clonotype. What it binds is unknown. Making the TCR beta libraries involved quantitative 5'-RACE with molecular barcodes. TCRdb reprocessed the 5' RACE reads with MiXCR, giving one entry per CDR3 protein. The sample has about 840,000 distinct CDR3 sequences, 10% to 15% seen once. The chain is built from TRBV18 and TRBJ1-1, with D hard to call. The origin of this receptor is a male donor with ankylosing spondylitis. Sequencing was done on a sample of blood, either unsorted or a sorted T cell fraction (not recorded which). This chain's CDR3 is CASSPAENTEAFF. In DNA, the CDR3 is TGTGCCAGCTCACCGGCGGAAAACACTGAAGCTTTCTTT.